This T cell receptor (beta chain) is drawn from a study of CD8+CD57+ T cells in acquired aplastic anemia. The CDR3 has 12 amino acids. Trimming stripped 6 bases from V and 7 bases from J, with 13 bases between. Per the germline V gene, CDR1 is SNHLY and CDR2 is FYNNEI. Genomic DNA served as template for TCR beta VDJ and CDR3 profiling. In TCRdb, the reads were re-called with MiXCR into one record per CDR3 protein. The table includes 200,000 to 250,000 distinct CDR3 sequences, 30% to 35% detected once. This clonotype was observed many times. The gene calls are TRBV2 and TRBJ2-7; D is possibly TRBD1 or TRBD2 (6 bases each). Sequencing was carried out using sorted CD4+, CD8+, or CD8+CD57+ T cells (not recorded which) from PBMCs. This receptor was identified in a human donor in good health, serving as a control. In DNA, the CDR3 is TGTGCCAGCAGAAGGGGGGTGTTGGAGCAGTACTTC. Translation: CASRRGVLEQYF.